This T cell receptor (beta chain) was identified in a study of shared clonotypes between healthy human individuals. Whole-study findings and limits: Generation of non-shared clonotypes was less probable than generation of clonotypes shared by all four donors. Clonotype sharing across a handful of donors was observed for around 5.1% of naive CD4 clonotypes.

Naive-designated CD8 cells lacked CD45RO, were positively enriched for CCR7, and omitted terminally differentiated effector memory CD45RA+ cells. Donors comprised only Caucasian adults living in Nashville, Tennessee. Clones were read by immunoSEQ multiplex PCR, and TCRdb kept only the in-frame ones, dropping some. The table includes over 2,000,000 clones, 93% detected once. As regards this clone: The antigen is unknown.

The TCR was taken from a man aged 18-30 years in good health. Some clones in this sample may be carry-over from other donors' samples. Sequenced material: naive CD8+ T cells from PBMCs.

The CDR3 loop reads CASSQDPMGKGTQYF. CDR3 DNA: TGTGCCAGCAGCCAAGATCCGATGGGGAAAGGGACCCAGTACTTC. This chain links TRBV4-2 with TRBJ2-5; no definite D call. In germline, CDR1 is LGHNA, CDR2 YNFKEQ. This CDR3 is 15 amino acids long. Trimming shortened V by 0 bases and J by 7 bases, and 15 bases separated the two germline ends.